The TCR beta chain under discussion was sequenced for a study of long-term antiretroviral therapy in people with HIV. Study-level points and caveats: It was not possible to obtain data on ART adherence, viral resistance or therapy changes.

The CDR3 length is 16 residues. Trimming took 8 bases from V and 0 from J; bases not matched to a gene: 10. Germline V gene data show CDR1 as LNHDA and CDR2 as SQIVND (reference sequence). Regarding this clone: Its specificity is unknown.

The assay used was immunoSEQ (version v3.0), run at survey level. The method was immunoSEQ multiplex PCR; TCRdb's version includes in-frame clones alone and lacks a portion of them. The sample contains some 22,000 clones, around 83% of which appear only once. This TCR was recovered from a man aged 50-60 years with HIV. Sequenced material: unsorted PBMCs, taken 0.4 years after starting antiretroviral therapy. The genes are TRBV19 and TRBJ1-2, with TRBD1 matching over 9 bases. The CDR3 spells CASSRDRAAPNYGYTF. In DNA, the CDR3 is TGTGCCAGTTCCCGGGACAGGGCTGCTCCTAACTATGGCTACACCTTC.